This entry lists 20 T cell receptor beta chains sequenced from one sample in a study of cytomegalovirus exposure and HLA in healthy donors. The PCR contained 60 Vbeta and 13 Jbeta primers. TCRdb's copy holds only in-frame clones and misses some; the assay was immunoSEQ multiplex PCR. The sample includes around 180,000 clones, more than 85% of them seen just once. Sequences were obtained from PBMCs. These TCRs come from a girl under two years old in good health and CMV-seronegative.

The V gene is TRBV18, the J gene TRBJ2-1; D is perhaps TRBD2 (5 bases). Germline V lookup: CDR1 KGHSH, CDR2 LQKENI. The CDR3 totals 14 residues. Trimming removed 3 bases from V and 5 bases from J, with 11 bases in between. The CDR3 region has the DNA TGTGCCAGCTCACCGACTATCCGAGACAATGAGCAGTTCTTC. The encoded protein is CASSPTIRDNEQFF.

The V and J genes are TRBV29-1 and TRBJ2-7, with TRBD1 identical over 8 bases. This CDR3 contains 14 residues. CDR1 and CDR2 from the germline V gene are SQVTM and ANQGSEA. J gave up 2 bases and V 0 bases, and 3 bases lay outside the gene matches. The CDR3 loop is CSVEDRGQAYEQYF. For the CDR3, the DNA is TGCAGCGTTGAAGATAGGGGACAGGCCTACGAGCAGTACTTC.

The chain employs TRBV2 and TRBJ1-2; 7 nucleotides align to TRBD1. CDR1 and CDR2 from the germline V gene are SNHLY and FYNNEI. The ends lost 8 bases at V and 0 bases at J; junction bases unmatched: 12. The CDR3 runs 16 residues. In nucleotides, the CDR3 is TGTGCCAGCGTCCCGATGACAGGGATTCCTAACTATGGCTACACCTTC. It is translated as CASVPMTGIPNYGYTF.

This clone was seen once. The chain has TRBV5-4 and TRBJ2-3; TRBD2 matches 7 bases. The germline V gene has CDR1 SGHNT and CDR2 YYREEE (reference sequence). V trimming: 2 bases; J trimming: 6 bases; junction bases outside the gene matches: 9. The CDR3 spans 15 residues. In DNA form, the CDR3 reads TGTGCCAGCAGCTTAACTAGCGCATCCGTGGATACGCAGTATTTT. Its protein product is CASSLTSASVDTQYF.

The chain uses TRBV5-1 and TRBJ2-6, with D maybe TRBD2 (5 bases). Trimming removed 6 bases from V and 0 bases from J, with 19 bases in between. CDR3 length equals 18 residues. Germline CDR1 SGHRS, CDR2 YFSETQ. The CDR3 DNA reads TGCGCCAGCACTAACGCGGGCAGGATGAACTCTGGGGCCAACGTCCTGACTTTC. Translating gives CASTNAGRMNSGANVLTF.

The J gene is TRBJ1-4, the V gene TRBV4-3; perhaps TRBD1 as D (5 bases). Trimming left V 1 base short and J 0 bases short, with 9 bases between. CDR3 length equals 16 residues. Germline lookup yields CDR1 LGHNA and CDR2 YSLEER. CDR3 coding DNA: TGCGCCAGCAGCCAAGGTCCCAGGGCAACTAATGAAAAACTGTTTTTT. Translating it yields CASSQGPRATNEKLFF.

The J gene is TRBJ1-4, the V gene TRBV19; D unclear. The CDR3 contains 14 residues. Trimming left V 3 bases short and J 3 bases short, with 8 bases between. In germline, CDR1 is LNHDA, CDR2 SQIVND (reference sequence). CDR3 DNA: TGTGCCAGTAGTATCCAGGTCTCTAATGAAAAACTGTTTTTT. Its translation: CASSIQVSNEKLFF. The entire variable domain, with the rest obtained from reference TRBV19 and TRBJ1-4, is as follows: DGGITQSPKYLFRKEGQNVTLSCEQNLNHDAMYWYRQDPGQGLRLIYYSQIVNDFQKGDIAEGYSVSREKKESFPLTVTSAQKNPTAFYLCASSIQVSNEKLFFGSGTQLSVL.

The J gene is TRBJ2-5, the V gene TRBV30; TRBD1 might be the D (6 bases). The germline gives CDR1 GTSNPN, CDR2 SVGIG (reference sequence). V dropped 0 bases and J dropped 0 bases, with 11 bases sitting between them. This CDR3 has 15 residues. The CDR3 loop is CAWSVDRHYQETQYF. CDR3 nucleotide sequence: TGTGCCTGGAGTGTAGACAGGCATTACCAAGAGACCCAGTACTTC. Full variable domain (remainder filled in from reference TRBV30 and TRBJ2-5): SQTIHQWPATLVQPVGSPLSLECTVEGTSNPNLYWYRQAAGRGLQLLFYSVGIGQISSEVPQNLSASRPQDRQFILSSKKLLLSDSGFYLCAWSVDRHYQETQYFGPGTRLLVL.

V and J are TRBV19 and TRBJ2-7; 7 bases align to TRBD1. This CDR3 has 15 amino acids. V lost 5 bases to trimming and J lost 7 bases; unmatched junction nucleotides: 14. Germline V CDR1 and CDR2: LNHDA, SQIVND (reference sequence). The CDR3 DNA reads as TGTGCCAGTAGTCAAGGACAGGCCCTTGTGTGGGAGCAGTACTTC. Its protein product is CASSQGQALVWEQYF.

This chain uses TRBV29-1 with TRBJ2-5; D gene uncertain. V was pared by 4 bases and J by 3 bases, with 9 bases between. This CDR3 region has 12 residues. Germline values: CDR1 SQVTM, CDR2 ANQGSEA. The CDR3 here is CSVGHQKETQYF. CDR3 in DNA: TGCAGCGTTGGACACCAAAAAGAGACCCAGTACTTC.

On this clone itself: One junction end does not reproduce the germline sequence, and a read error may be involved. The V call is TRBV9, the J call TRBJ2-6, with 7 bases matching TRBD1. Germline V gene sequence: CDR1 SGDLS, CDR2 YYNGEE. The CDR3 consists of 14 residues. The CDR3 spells CASSPTTGVNVLTF. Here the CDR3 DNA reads TGTGCCAGCTCCCCAACAACAGGGGTCAACGTCCTGACTTTC.

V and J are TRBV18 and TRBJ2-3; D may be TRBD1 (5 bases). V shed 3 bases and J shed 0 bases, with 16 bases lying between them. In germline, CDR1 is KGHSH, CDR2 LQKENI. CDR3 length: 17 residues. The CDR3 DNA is TGTGCCAGCTCACCCCTCCGCGTAGGGGCTAGCACAGATACGCAGTATTTT. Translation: CASSPLRVGASTDTQYF.

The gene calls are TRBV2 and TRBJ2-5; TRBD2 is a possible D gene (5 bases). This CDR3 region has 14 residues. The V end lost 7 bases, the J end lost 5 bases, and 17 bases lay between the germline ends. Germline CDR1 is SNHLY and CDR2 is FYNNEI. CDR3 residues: CASNAEISGETQYF. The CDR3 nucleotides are TGTGCCAGCAACGCAGAAATTTCGGGGGAGACCCAGTACTTC.

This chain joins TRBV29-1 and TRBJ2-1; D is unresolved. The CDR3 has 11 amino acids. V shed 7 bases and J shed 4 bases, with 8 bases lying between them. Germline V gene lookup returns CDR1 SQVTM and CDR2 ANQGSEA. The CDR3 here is CSGDLYNEQFF. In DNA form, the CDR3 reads TGCAGCGGCGACTTGTACAATGAGCAGTTCTTC.

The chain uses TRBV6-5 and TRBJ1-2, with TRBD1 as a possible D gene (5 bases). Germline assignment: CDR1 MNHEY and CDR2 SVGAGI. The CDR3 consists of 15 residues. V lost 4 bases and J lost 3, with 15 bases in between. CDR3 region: CASSWIRASYYGYTF. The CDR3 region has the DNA TGTGCCAGCAGTTGGATCAGGGCTTCGTACTATGGCTACACCTTC.

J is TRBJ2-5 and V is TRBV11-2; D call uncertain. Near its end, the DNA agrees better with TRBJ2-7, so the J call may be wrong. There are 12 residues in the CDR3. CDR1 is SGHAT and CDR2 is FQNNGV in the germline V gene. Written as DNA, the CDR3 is TGTGCCAGCAGCTTAGAAAGCTACGAGCAGTACTTC. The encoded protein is CASSLESYEQYF.

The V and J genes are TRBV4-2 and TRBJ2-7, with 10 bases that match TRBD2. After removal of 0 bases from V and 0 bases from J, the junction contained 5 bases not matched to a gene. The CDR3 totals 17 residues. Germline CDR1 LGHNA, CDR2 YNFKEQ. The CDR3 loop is CASSQDHGLAASYEQYF. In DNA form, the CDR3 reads TGTGCCAGCAGCCAAGATCACGGACTAGCGGCCTCCTACGAGCAGTACTTC.

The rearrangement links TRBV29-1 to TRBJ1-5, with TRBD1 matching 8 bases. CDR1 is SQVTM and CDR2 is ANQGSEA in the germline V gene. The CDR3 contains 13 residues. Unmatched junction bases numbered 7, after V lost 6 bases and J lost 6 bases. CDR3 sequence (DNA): TGCAGCGTGGCTCAGGGGGCAGGTCAGCCCCAGCATTTT. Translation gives CSVAQGAGQPQHF.

The CDR3 nucleotides read TGTGCCAGCAGCTTCCTCGGCGGGGTTAGCACAGATACGCAGTATTTT. It encodes CASSFLGGVSTDTQYF. V and J are TRBV5-7 and TRBJ2-3, with D tentatively TRBD2 (6 bases). TRBV5-7 is treated as an ORF (open reading frame) with a function not yet certain. This CDR3 region has 16 residues. V dropped 2 bases and J dropped 0 bases, with 13 bases sitting between them.

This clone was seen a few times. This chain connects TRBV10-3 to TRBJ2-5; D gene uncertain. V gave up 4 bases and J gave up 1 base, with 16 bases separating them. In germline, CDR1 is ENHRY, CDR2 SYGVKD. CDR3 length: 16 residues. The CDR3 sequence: CAISGLSVNGQETQYF. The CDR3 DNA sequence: TGTGCCATCAGTGGACTTTCTGTTAACGGCCAAGAGACCCAGTACTTC.